These 13 T cell receptor beta chains were all obtained from the same sample, sequenced in a study of beta chain features in type 1 diabetes. Findings and limits, study-wide: Patients with Type 1 diabetes showed moderately but significantly shorter TCRB CDR3s in all four CD4+ subsets.

No antigen is known for these receptors. The sequenced template was cDNA made from the entire isolated RNA. The repertoire was sequenced with immunoSEQ multiplex PCR; TCRdb's copy has only in-frame clones and lacks some. The sample carries about 710,000 clones, over 13% recorded once. The material sequenced was naive CD4+ T cells from blood. The receptors were sampled from a man aged 18 to 30 with type 1 diabetes.

Points on this clone: Different DNA sequences within this sample yield the same CDR3. V and J are TRBV5-6 and TRBJ1-2; D not certain. The V gene's germline CDR1 is SGHDT and CDR2 YYEEEE. There are 11 residues in the CDR3. V was pared by 2 bases and J by 2 bases, with 1 base between. The CDR3 bases are TGTGCCAGCAGCTTAAACTATGGCTACACCTTC. It yields the protein CASSLNYGYTF.

This clone was observed a handful of times. The chain recombines TRBV19 with TRBJ1-1; 7 bases align to TRBD1. The CDR3 covers 16 residues. CDR1 LNHDA and CDR2 SQIVND come from the germline V gene (reference sequence). The junction had 9 bases not matched to a gene; V was cut back by 5 bases and J by 0 bases. The CDR3 sequence is CASSQQTGRMNTEAFF. CDR3 bases: TGTGCCAGTAGTCAACAGACAGGGAGGATGAACACTGAAGCTTTCTTT.

This clone was observed a few times. The chain carries TRBV10-3 and TRBJ2-7; 7 nucleotides agree with TRBD1. The trim removed 7 bases at V and 1 base at J, leaving 7 bases unmatched. Looked up from germline, CDR1 is ENHRY and CDR2 is SYGVKD. The CDR3 loop spans 14 amino acids. Here the CDR3 DNA reads TGTGCCATCAACGACAGGGTTTCTTCCTACGAGCAGTACTTC. This translates into CAINDRVSSYEQYF.

This chain links TRBV9 with TRBJ2-3; tentatively, D is TRBD1 or TRBD2 (5 bases each). The CDR3 is 16 amino acids. Germline V gene data show CDR1 as SGDLS and CDR2 as YYNGEE. The V and J ends lost 0 bases and 9 bases respectively, with 20 bases between them. CDR3 residues: CASSVVKGSPTGTQYF. CDR3 coding DNA: TGTGCCAGCAGCGTAGTGAAGGGGAGCCCCACGGGAACGCAGTATTTT.

The J gene is TRBJ2-7, the V gene TRBV7-2, with 9 bases lining up with TRBD1. The ends lost 5 bases at V and 3 bases at J; junction bases unmatched: 11. The CDR3 is 16 residues long. The germline V gene has CDR1 SGHTA and CDR2 FQGNSA. For the CDR3, the DNA is TGTGCCAGCAGCCTAGAATATGGGACAGGGCACTACGAGCAGTACTTC. Its protein product is CASSLEYGTGHYEQYF.

V is TRBV30 and J is TRBJ1-3; D is perhaps TRBD1 (6 bases). The germline V gene has CDR1 GTSNPN and CDR2 SVGIG (reference sequence). V was clipped by 7 bases and J by 1 base, with 14 bases between them. CDR3 length equals 14 residues. The CDR3 spells CASRNRESGNTIYF. The CDR3 coding sequence is TGTGCCTCCAGAAACAGGGAATCTGGAAACACCATATATTTT.

The V gene is TRBV9, the J gene TRBJ2-1; D is perhaps TRBD2 (5 bases). The length of the CDR3 is 15 residues. Between the trimmed V and J ends, which lost 0 bases and 2 bases, there was a span of 9 bases. Germline CDR1 and CDR2: SGDLS and YYNGEE. CDR3 sequence reads: CASSVAGETYNEQFF. The DNA for the CDR3 is TGTGCCAGCAGCGTAGCCGGGGAGACCTACAATGAGCAGTTCTTC. Drawing the rest from reference TRBV9 and TRBJ2-1, the complete variable domain is DSGVTQTPKHLITATGQRVTLRCSPRSGDLSVYWYQQSLDQGLQFLIQYYNGEERAKGNILERFSAQQFPDLHSELNLSSLELGDSALYFCASSVAGETYNEQFFGPGTRLTVL.

The sample holds a few counts of this clone. The J gene is TRBJ1-1, the V gene TRBV2; D unclear. Germline-derived CDR1 and CDR2 are SNHLY and FYNNEI. V was clipped by 8 bases and J by 4 bases, with 14 bases between them. The CDR3 is 13 residues long. This CDR3 reads CASPVDQGTEAFF. CDR3 sequence (DNA): TGTGCCAGCCCCGTAGATCAAGGCACTGAAGCTTTCTTT.

This clone was counted between two and nine times. This chain connects TRBV9 to TRBJ2-7, with 13 nucleotides matching TRBD2. The ends lost 1 base at V and 6 bases at J; junction bases unmatched: 7. Germline CDR1 is SGDLS and CDR2 is YYNGEE. This CDR3 contains 16 residues. CDR3: CASSVLLAGGPAEQYF. CDR3 coding DNA: TGTGCCAGCAGCGTACTACTAGCGGGAGGGCCGGCCGAGCAGTACTTC.

In DNA, the CDR3 is TGCGCCAGCAGCCTCCCGAGCACTGAAGCTTTCTTT. Protein sequence: CASSLPSTEAFF. The V and J genes are TRBV5-1 and TRBJ1-1; D ambiguous. The germline gives CDR1 SGHRS, CDR2 YFSETQ. The CDR3 spans 12 residues. Trimming removed 4 bases at V and 4 bases at J, with 8 bases between.

The chain links TRBV29-1 to TRBJ1-4; tentative D call: TRBD1 (5 bases). CDR1 is SQVTM, CDR2 ANQGSEA, per germline. The CDR3 contains 12 residues. Trimming removed 5 bases at V and 7 bases at J, with 11 bases between. Here the CDR3 reads CSVSARGEKLFF. CDR3 DNA sequence: TGCAGCGTTTCGGCGAGGGGTGAAAAACTGTTTTTT.

The V and J genes are TRBV2 and TRBJ2-5; maybe TRBD1 (5 bases). The V end lost 4 bases, the J end lost 1 base, and 10 bases lay between the germline ends. Germline V gene data show CDR1 as SNHLY and CDR2 as FYNNEI. The CDR3 length is 14 residues. In DNA form, the CDR3 reads TGTGCCAGCAGTGTTTGGGGCGCCCAAGAGACCCAGTACTTC. Translated, it gives CASSVWGAQETQYF. Full variable domain (missing parts from reference TRBV2 and TRBJ2-5): EPEVTQTPSHQVTQMGQEVILRCVPISNHLYFYWYRQILGQKVEFLVSFYNNEISEKSEIFDDQFSVERPDGSNFTLKIRSTKLEDSAMYFCASSVWGAQETQYFGPGTRLLVL.

The chain is built from TRBV6-1 and TRBJ2-3, with a weak D call TRBD1 (6 bases). Trimming cost V 8 bases and J 1 base, with 16 bases left between them. The CDR3 totals 15 residues. The germline V gene encodes CDR1 MNHNS and CDR2 SASEGT. CDR3 protein: CASSFSWTGTDTQYF. CDR3 DNA sequence: TGTGCCAGCTCTTTCAGTTGGACAGGCACAGATACGCAGTATTTT.